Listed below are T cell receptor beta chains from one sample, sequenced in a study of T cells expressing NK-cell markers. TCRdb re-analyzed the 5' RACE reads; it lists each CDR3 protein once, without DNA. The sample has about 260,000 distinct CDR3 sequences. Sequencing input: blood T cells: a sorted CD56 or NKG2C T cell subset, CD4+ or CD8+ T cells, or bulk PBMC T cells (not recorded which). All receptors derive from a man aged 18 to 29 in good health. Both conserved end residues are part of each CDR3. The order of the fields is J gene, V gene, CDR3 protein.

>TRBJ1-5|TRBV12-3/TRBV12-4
CATSRDRGHQPQHF
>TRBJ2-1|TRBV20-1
CSAREGTRVGNEQFF
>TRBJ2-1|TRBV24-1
CATSDLYEGGEQFF
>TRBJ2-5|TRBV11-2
CASSLGDRPGETQYF
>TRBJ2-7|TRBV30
CAHSPGSYEQYF
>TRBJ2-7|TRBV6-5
CASSYDVKAASYEQYF
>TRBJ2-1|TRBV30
CAWRPELAGNYNEQFF
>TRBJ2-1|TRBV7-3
CASSLGGGSAHEQFF
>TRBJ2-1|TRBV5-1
CASSLIVVKSEQFF
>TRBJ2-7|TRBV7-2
CASSRDRRSYEQYF
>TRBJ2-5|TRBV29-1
CSGGTRLTEKETQYF
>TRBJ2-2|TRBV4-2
CASSTKGGTGQSNTGELFF
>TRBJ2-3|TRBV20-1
CSARDYRFSTDTQYF
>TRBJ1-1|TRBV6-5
CASSPGTGVEAFF
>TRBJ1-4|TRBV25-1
CASSEPGRTTNEKLFF
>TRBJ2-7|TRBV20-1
CSATSGGSSYEQYF
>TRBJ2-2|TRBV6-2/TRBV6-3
CASSRWGPHKGIERSNTGELFF
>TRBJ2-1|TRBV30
CAWSSGTGSFDEQFF
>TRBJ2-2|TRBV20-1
CSTTGEGTGELFF
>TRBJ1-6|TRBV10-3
CALRGTADSPLHF
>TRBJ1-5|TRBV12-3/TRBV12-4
CASQIREQGRDQPQHF
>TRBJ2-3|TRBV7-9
CASSLAGWQASTDTQYF
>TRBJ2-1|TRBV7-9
CASSLLSDEQFF
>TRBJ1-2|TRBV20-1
CSARGQGANLGYTF
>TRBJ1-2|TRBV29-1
CSVEEEVWSYGYTF
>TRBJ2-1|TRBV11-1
CASSDYSGTSGSFHEQFF
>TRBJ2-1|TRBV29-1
CSVVLMQYRNEQFF
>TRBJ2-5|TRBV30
CAWSSDSGSGETQYF
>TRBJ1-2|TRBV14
CASSQGSRKGGFTDYGYTF
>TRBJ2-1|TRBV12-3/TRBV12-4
CASSLMGVVNNEQFF
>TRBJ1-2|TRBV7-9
CASSRDTGLDGYTF
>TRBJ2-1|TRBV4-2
CASSQDILTSYNEQFF
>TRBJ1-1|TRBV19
CASTIRGGGGQPIREAFF
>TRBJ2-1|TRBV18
CASSPASASYNEQFF
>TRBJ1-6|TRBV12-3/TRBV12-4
CASSVGVGSPLHF
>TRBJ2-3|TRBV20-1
CSARGAGTTDTQYF
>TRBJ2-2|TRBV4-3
CASSQEGTGGTGELFF
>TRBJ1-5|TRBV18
CASSPGGSNQPQHF
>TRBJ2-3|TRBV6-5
CASSYGGLAGADTQYF
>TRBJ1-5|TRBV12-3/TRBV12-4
CASSLGTGSNQPQHF
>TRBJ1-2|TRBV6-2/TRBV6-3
CASSRTGSYGYTF
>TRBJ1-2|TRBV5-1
CASSLTDGPYGYTF
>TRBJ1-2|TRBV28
CASTPPSRANYGYTF
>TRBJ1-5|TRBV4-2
CASSQGTGTNQPQHF
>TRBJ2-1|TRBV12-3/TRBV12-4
CASSSAQQGAAYNEQFF
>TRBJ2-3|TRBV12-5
CASAMGLAGDTQYF
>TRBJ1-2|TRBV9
CASSVGQGKDSGYGYTF
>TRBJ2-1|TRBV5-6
CASSSGLAGGGSHEQFF
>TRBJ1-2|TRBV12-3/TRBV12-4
CASSLLDRNYGYTF
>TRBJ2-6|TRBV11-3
CASSLGIRSSGANVLTF